The 2 T cell receptor beta chains reported below all come from one sample, sequenced in a study of T cells in Graves' hyperthyroidism and ophthalmopathy. RNA transcripts served as the template for amplifying TCR beta CDR3 regions. HTBI primers were the set used in a first-round RT-PCR of the TCR CDR3. TCRdb itself ran the multiplex PCR reads through MiXCR, one entry per CDR3 protein. The sample comprises around 400,000 distinct CDR3 sequences, less than 15% of which are singletons, and roughly 8.3% rests with the top ten. The sequencing input was blood. The receptor set was obtained from a woman younger than 35 with Graves' hyperthyroidism.

This clonotype was picked up many times. This rearrangement joins TRBV20-1 to TRBJ2-7, with no clear D. Germline CDR1 and CDR2: DFQATT and SNEGSKA (reference sequence). The CDR3 sequence is 11 residues long. V lost 2 bases and J lost 3, with 5 bases in between. The CDR3 loop reads CSARQSYEQYF. The CDR3 DNA reads as TGCAGTGCTAGACAGAGCTACGAGCAGTACTTC.

The V gene is TRBV5-5, the J gene TRBJ1-2, with D uncertain. The V end was cut by 0 bases, the J end by 8 bases, with 14 bases between. CDR1 is SGHKS, CDR2 YYEKEE, per germline (reference sequence). The CDR3 is 14 residues long. The CDR3 region has the DNA TGTGCCAGCAGCTTGGGGCGGGCGGCGGTAGGCTACACCTTC. It translates to CASSLGRAAVGYTF.